The next 3 T cell receptor beta chains were all read from a single sample in a study of shared clonotypes between healthy human individuals. Selected positively for CCR7 and CD45RO-negative, naive CD8 cells excluded terminally differentiated effector memory CD45RA+ cells. The data were produced by immunoSEQ multiplex PCR, yet TCRdb's version contains in-frame clones alone and is incomplete. The sample holds over 750,000 clones, around 96% seen once. Material: naive CD8+ T cells sorted from blood. Receptor source: a man aged 25 to 40 in good health.

The CDR3 is CASSQDETGGSYEQYF. In nucleotides, the CDR3 is TGCGCCAGCAGCCAAGATGAGACAGGGGGTTCTTACGAGCAGTACTTC. The chain recombines TRBV4-1 with TRBJ2-7, with 9 bases identical to TRBD1. The V and J ends lost 0 bases and 4 bases, in that order; junction bases with no gene match: 7. This CDR3 spans 16 amino acids. CDR1 MGHRA and CDR2 YSYEKL come from the germline V gene.

For this clone: Other DNA sequences from this sample encode an identical CDR3 as well. This rearrangement joins TRBV9 to TRBJ1-5, with D possibly TRBD1 on 5 matching bases. V was cut by 0 bases and J by 4 bases, with 8 bases left in between. The CDR3 loop spans 14 amino acids. Germline assignment: CDR1 SGDLS and CDR2 YYNGEE. The CDR3 region is CASSVGQSNQPQHF. CDR3 coding DNA: TGTGCCAGCAGCGTAGGACAGTCTAATCAGCCCCAGCATTTT.

A single count supports this clone. The chain employs TRBV7-8 and TRBJ2-7, with D perhaps matching TRBD1 (6 bases). CDR1 SGHVS and CDR2 FQNEAQ come from the germline V gene. The length of the CDR3 is 13 residues. The V gene lost 1 base and the J gene lost 3 bases, with 7 bases spanning the gap. The CDR3 here is CASSLGDNYEQYF. The CDR3 DNA is TGTGCCAGCAGCTTAGGGGACAACTACGAGCAGTACTTC.